The 4 T cell receptor beta chains below were found in one sample sequenced in a study of blood T cell repertoires in COVID-19. TCRdb's copy holds only in-frame clones and misses some; the assay was immunoSEQ multiplex PCR. The sample lists approximately 270,000 clones; over 75% were seen once. Sequences were obtained from PBMCs or T cells enriched from blood (not recorded which). These receptor sequences come from a woman between 50 and 59 years old who had recovered from COVID-19.

This chain links TRBV5-1 with TRBJ2-3; possible D gene TRBD2, 6 bases. The CDR3 totals 16 residues. Trimming removed 5 bases from V and 2 bases from J, with 18 bases in between. Germline V CDR1 and CDR2: SGHRS, YFSETQ. The CDR3 DNA sequence: TGCGCCAGCAGATTTGGGGGGACTTCTTACACAGATACGCAGTATTTT. It specifies CASRFGGTSYTDTQYF.

The V gene is TRBV25-1, the J gene TRBJ1-2, with a tentative D call TRBD1 (5 bases). Germline CDR1 and CDR2: MGHDK and SYGVNS. Trimming took off 5 bases at V and 5 bases at J, with 12 bases between the two ends. The CDR3 consists of 13 residues. Here the CDR3 reads CASSRGGDYGYTF. DNA for the CDR3: TGTGCCAGCAGTCGAGGAGGGGATTATGGCTACACCTTC.

This chain links TRBV11-3 with TRBJ2-1; 11 positions agree with TRBD2. CDR1 is SGHNT, CDR2 YENEEA, per germline. The CDR3 extends over 15 amino acids. The V segment lost 6 bases and the J segment 4 bases; nucleotides outside the gene matches: 5. In DNA, the CDR3 is TGTGCCAGCAGTCACACTAGCGGGGGATACAATGAGCAGTTCTTC. Its protein product is CASSHTSGGYNEQFF.

This chain links TRBV6-4 with TRBJ1-1, with D uncertain. V lost 7 bases to trimming and J lost 10 bases, with 13 bases between them. CDR3 length: 11 residues. CDR1 is MRHNA and CDR2 is SNTAGT in the germline V gene. CDR3 sequence (DNA): TGTGCCAGCAACCGGGGAAGTAGAGCTTTCTTT. This codes for CASNRGSRAFF.